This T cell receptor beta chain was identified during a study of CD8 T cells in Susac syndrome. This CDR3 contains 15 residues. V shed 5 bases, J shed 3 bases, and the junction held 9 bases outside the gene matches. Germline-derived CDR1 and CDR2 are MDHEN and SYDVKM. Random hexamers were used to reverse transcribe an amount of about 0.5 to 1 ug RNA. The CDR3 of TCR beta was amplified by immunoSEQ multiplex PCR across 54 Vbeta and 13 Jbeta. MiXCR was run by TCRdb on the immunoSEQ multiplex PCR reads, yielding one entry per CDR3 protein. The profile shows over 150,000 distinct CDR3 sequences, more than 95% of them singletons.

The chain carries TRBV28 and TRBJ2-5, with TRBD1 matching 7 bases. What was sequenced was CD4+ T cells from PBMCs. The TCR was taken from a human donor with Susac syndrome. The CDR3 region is CASSPTVTGEETQYF. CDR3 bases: TGTGCCAGCAGTCCTACTGTAACAGGGGAAGAGACCCAGTACTTC.